This T cell receptor beta chain was sequenced for a study of response to subunit inactivated influenza vaccine. Study-level points and caveats: T cells newly recruited by each seasonal influenza vaccination are few, the authors suggested.

The table lists this clonotype with a few counts. Antigen unknown. The germline CDR1 and CDR2 sequences are DFQATT and SNEGSKA (reference sequence). The CDR3 is 15 amino acids. The V and J ends lost 5 bases and 1 base, in that order; junction bases with no gene match: 10. One entry per CDR3 protein results from TCRdb running MiXCR on the RT-PCR reads. The sample records under 550,000 distinct CDR3 sequences, 6% to 9% being singletons. This specimen consisted of PBMCs from blood, obtained roughly 24 months after vaccination. This receptor was obtained from a man aged 50 to 69 who received an inactivated influenza vaccine. The V and J genes are TRBV20-1 and TRBJ2-7, with 8 bases matching TRBD1. The CDR3 loop is CSARPGQGPSYEQYF. The CDR3 bases are TGCAGTGCTCGACCCGGACAGGGCCCTTCCTACGAGCAGTACTTC.